This passage covers 27 T cell receptor beta chains from one sample sequenced in a study of a mutant IDH1 vaccine in newly diagnosed glioma. Time point specified: baseline, week 1 (first vaccination visit). Regarding treatment: pre-vaccination baseline after standard-of-care therapy. Clones were sequenced by immunoSEQ multiplex PCR, and TCRdb holds only the in-frame ones, with some missing. The sample holds roughly 99,000 clones, around nine tenths seen once. Sequences were derived from PBMCs, sampled from a glioma patient treated with radiotherapy, temozolomide or both. These receptors originate from a woman aged 45-65 years with glioma.

A few counts support this clone. This chain connects TRBV2 to TRBJ1-1; a weak D match, TRBD1 (6 bases). Trimming took off 8 bases at V and 4 bases at J, with 14 bases between the two ends. The V gene's germline CDR1 is SNHLY and CDR2 FYNNEI. CDR3 length: 13 amino acids. The DNA for the CDR3 is TGTGCCAGCTCACAGGCAGGGGTCACTGAAGCTTTCTTT. Residues: CASSQAGVTEAFF.

The genes are TRBV27 and TRBJ1-2, with D maybe TRBD1 (5 bases). V was shortened by 0 bases and J by 0 bases, with 8 bases between the two germline ends. The length of the CDR3 is 15 residues. Germline lookup yields CDR1 MNHEY and CDR2 SMNVEV (reference sequence). CDR3 bases: TGTGCCAGCAGTTTATCACAGGTCGCTAACTATGGCTACACCTTC. Translating it yields CASSLSQVANYGYTF.

This clone is a singleton in its sample. The V gene is TRBV14, the J gene TRBJ2-3, with D unresolved. Trimming took 0 bases from V and 1 from J, leaving 8 bases between them. This CDR3 spans 15 amino acids. The V gene's germline CDR1 is SGHDN and CDR2 FVKESK. Here the CDR3 reads CASSQERVGTDTQYF. CDR3 coding DNA: TGTGCCAGCAGCCAAGAACGGGTGGGCACAGATACGCAGTATTTT.

Here the CDR3 DNA reads TGTGCCAGCAGTTTAATAAGGGGGAAAGCTTTCTTT. It is translated as CASSLIRGKAFF. The V and J genes are TRBV27 and TRBJ1-1; possibly TRBD1 for D (6 bases). The CDR3 is made up of 12 amino acids. Germline-derived CDR1 and CDR2 are MNHEY and SMNVEV (reference sequence). The V end was cut by 2 bases, the J end by 9 bases, with 10 bases between.

The chain couples TRBV28 to TRBJ2-3; the D is unclear. Germline-derived CDR1 and CDR2 are MDHEN and SYDVKM. The V end lost 8 bases, the J end lost 5 bases, and 14 bases lay between the germline ends. This CDR3 comprises 13 residues. CDR3 protein: CASRSYVVDTQYF. In DNA form, the CDR3 reads TGTGCCAGCCGGAGCTATGTGGTAGATACGCAGTATTTT.

This clone was detected once. The genes are TRBV30 and TRBJ2-7, with D tentatively TRBD1 (6 bases). The V end lost 1 base, the J end lost 0 bases, and 10 bases lay between the germline ends. Germline assignment: CDR1 GTSNPN and CDR2 SVGIG (reference sequence). The CDR3 sequence is 14 residues long. CDR3 nucleotides: TGTGCCTGGAGTGGAGGGACAAGCTCCTACGAGCAGTACTTC. Translated, it gives CAWSGGTSSYEQYF.

This chain links TRBV2 with TRBJ2-7, with D possibly matching TRBD1 (6 bases). Germline V gives CDR1 SNHLY, CDR2 FYNNEI. The V end was cut by 6 bases, the J end by 0 bases, with 12 bases between. The CDR3 has 14 residues. The CDR3 region is CASRVTGSSYEQYF. The CDR3 DNA reads as TGTGCCAGCAGGGTGACAGGTAGCTCCTACGAGCAGTACTTC.

This clone was seen more than once but under ten times. V and J are TRBV11-2 and TRBJ1-6, with 7 bases that match TRBD1. Trimming cost V 6 bases and J 7 bases; bases outside gene matches: 6. The CDR3 has 14 amino acids. CDR1 is SGHAT and CDR2 is FQNNGV in the germline V gene. CDR3 in DNA: TGTGCCAGCAGGGCACAGGGGAAGAATTCACCCCTCCACTTT. Its protein is CASRAQGKNSPLHF.

This clone was seen once. This chain uses TRBV7-2 with TRBJ1-3, with D maybe TRBD1 (6 bases). Trimming took off 5 bases at V and 0 bases at J, with 14 bases between the two ends. There are 16 residues in the CDR3. Germline loops: CDR1 SGHTA, CDR2 FQGNSA. For the CDR3, the DNA is TGTGCCAGCAGCATAGGACAGTTACGCTCTGGAAACACCATATATTTT. Protein product: CASSIGQLRSGNTIYF.

The rearrangement joins TRBV11-3 to TRBJ2-5; TRBD1 aligns across 7 bases. The CDR3 covers 16 residues. Unmatched junction bases numbered 7, after V lost 1 base and J lost 2 bases. Germline CDR1 and CDR2: SGHNT and YENEEA. The CDR3 DNA is TGTGCCAGCAGCTTAGGTCTGTTACAGGGGCAAGAGACCCAGTACTTC. Protein product: CASSLGLLQGQETQYF.

The rearrangement joins TRBV7-9 to TRBJ2-7, with TRBD1 matching 7 bases. From germline, CDR1 is SEHNR and CDR2 FQNEAQ (reference sequence). CDR3 length: 13 amino acids. V shed 4 bases, J shed 2 bases, and the junction held 2 bases outside the gene matches. The CDR3: CASSSGQTYEQYF. The CDR3 nucleotides read TGTGCCAGCAGCTCGGGACAGACCTACGAGCAGTACTTC. The full variable domain, in which reference TRBV7-9 and TRBJ2-7 provide the parts outside the CDR3, is DTGVSQNPRHKITKRGQNVTFRCDPISEHNRLYWYRQTLGQGPEFLTYFQNEAQLEKSRLLSDRFSAERPKGSFSTLEIQRTEQGDSAMYLCASSSGQTYEQYFGPGTRLTVT.

The rearrangement uses TRBV30 and TRBJ2-6; the D call may be TRBD1 or TRBD2 (6 bases each). Germline assignment: CDR1 GTSNPN and CDR2 SVGIG (reference sequence). The length of the CDR3 is 15 residues. V lost 2 bases and J 4 bases, leaving 12 bases between the germline ends. The CDR3, as DNA: TGTGCCTGGAGTTGGGGGGCAGGAGGGGCCAACGTCCTGACTTTC. Translated: CAWSWGAGGANVLTF.

The chain employs TRBV28 and TRBJ2-7; D is unclear. Trimming stripped 6 bases from V and 3 bases from J, with 24 bases between. The CDR3 contains 17 residues. In germline, CDR1 is MDHEN, CDR2 SYDVKM. The CDR3 reads CASSLGAGVGGRYEQYF. In DNA form, the CDR3 reads TGTGCCAGCAGCCTTGGAGCCGGTGTCGGCGGCCGCTACGAGCAGTACTTC.

The chain joins TRBV7-8 to TRBJ2-1; D is unclear. V was pared by 4 bases and J by 1 base, with 11 bases between. There are 15 residues in the CDR3. The germline V gene has CDR1 SGHVS and CDR2 FQNEAQ. This chain's CDR3 is CASSSPTVSYNEQFF. DNA for the CDR3: TGTGCCAGCAGCTCTCCGACGGTGTCCTACAATGAGCAGTTCTTC. The variable domain in full, completed from reference TRBV7-8 and TRBJ2-1, reads GAGVSQSPRYKVAKRGQDVALRCDPISGHVSLFWYQQALGQGPEFLTYFQNEAQLDKSGLPSDRFFAERPEGSVSTLKIQRTQQEDSAVYLCASSSPTVSYNEQFFGPGTRLTVL.

The chain joins TRBV4-2 to TRBJ1-4, with no clear D. The CDR3 has 15 amino acids. V was shortened by 5 bases and J by 8 bases, with 18 bases between the two germline ends. Germline CDR1 and CDR2: LGHNA and YNFKEQ. CDR3 bases: TGTGCCAGCAGCTTAGATGGTCACTCGAGAGAAAAACTGTTTTTT. Its protein is CASSLDGHSREKLFF.

The DNA for the CDR3 is TGCAGCGTTGACCTGGTCCCGCCGGGGGCAGATACGCAGTATTTT. Amino acid sequence: CSVDLVPPGADTQYF. V gene TRBV29-1 combines with J gene TRBJ2-3; D perhaps matches TRBD2 (6 bases). V dropped 3 bases and J dropped 4 bases, with 17 bases sitting between them. The CDR3 length is 15 residues. Germline loops: CDR1 SQVTM, CDR2 ANQGSEA.

The V call is TRBV7-9, the J call TRBJ2-7; 7 nucleotides agree with TRBD2. CDR3 length equals 14 residues. Germline-derived CDR1 and CDR2 are SEHNR and FQNEAQ (reference sequence). V lost 4 bases to trimming and J lost 6 bases; unmatched junction nucleotides: 9. In DNA form, the CDR3 reads TGTGCCAGCAGCTCCCGCGGGGGTAGCAGCGAGCAGTACTTC. Protein product: CASSSRGGSSEQYF. The variable domain in full, with the rest retrieved from reference TRBV7-9 and TRBJ2-7, is DTGVSQNPRHKITKRGQNVTFRCDPISEHNRLYWYRQTLGQGPEFLTYFQNEAQLEKSRLLSDRFSAERPKGSFSTLEIQRTEQGDSAMYLCASSSRGGSSEQYFGPGTRLTVT.

The chain carries TRBV6-1 and TRBJ1-1; perhaps TRBD1 as D (6 bases). This CDR3 has 13 residues. Trimming shortened V by 7 bases and J by 2 bases, and 11 bases separated the two germline ends. From germline, CDR1 is MNHNS and CDR2 SASEGT. CDR3 bases: TGTGCCAGCACCGGACAGTTCAACACTGAAGCTTTCTTT. It yields the protein CASTGQFNTEAFF.

This clone has more than one count but fewer than ten. The junction departs from germline at one end; a sequencing error may be responsible. This chain links TRBV6-1 with TRBJ1-2; D is possibly TRBD1 (6 bases). The CDR3 runs 10 residues. The germline V gene encodes CDR1 MNHNS and CDR2 SASEGT. The CDR3 region has the DNA TGTGCCAGCAGTGAACGGGACACCTTTTTC. Its translation is CASSERDTFF.

This clone was found once. The chain has TRBV10-3 and TRBJ1-1; 8 bases line up with TRBD1. The CDR3 sequence is 13 residues long. The V gene end was trimmed by 7 bases and the J gene end by 4 bases; junction bases not matched to a gene: 5. Germline values: CDR1 ENHRY, CDR2 SYGVKD. The CDR3 is CAITSDRATEAFF. The CDR3 DNA is TGTGCCATCACCTCGGACAGGGCCACTGAAGCTTTCTTT.

The chain links TRBV6-5 to TRBJ2-7, with D unresolved. The CDR3 extends over 14 amino acids. Per the germline V gene, CDR1 is MNHEY and CDR2 is SVGAGI. The V end was cut by 5 bases, the J end by 6 bases, with 17 bases between. The CDR3 DNA reads as TGTGCCAGCAGTGACCAGACCGATTTCGGCGAGCAGTACTTC. Its translation: CASSDQTDFGEQYF.

The chain combines TRBV19 with TRBJ2-3; 12 bases align to TRBD2. J was trimmed by 3 bases and V by 7 bases; bases with no gene match: 2. The CDR3 length is 14 residues. Per germline, CDR1 LNHDA and CDR2 SQIVND (reference sequence). CDR3 loop: CASTSGRGTDTQYF. Written as DNA, the CDR3 is TGTGCCAGTACTAGCGGGAGGGGAACAGATACGCAGTATTTT.

The chain has TRBV5-1 and TRBJ1-1; no clear D gene. The germline gives CDR1 SGHRS, CDR2 YFSETQ. The CDR3 runs to 14 residues. Trimming took 3 bases from V and 2 from J, leaving 11 bases between them. CDR3 sequence reads: CASSSMGGNTEAFF. Written as DNA, the CDR3 is TGCGCCAGCAGCTCCATGGGCGGTAACACTGAAGCTTTCTTT. The entire variable domain, with the rest obtained from reference TRBV5-1 and TRBJ1-1, is as follows: KAGVTQTPRYLIKTRGQQVTLSCSPISGHRSVSWYQQTPGQGLQFLFEYFSETQRNKGNFPGRFSGRQFSNSRSEMNVSTLELGDSALYLCASSSMGGNTEAFFGQGTRLTVV.

This clone was seen a handful of times. The rearrangement uses TRBV7-3 and TRBJ1-1; a weak D match, TRBD1 (5 bases). Trimming removed 0 bases from V and 10 bases from J, with 18 bases in between. Germline loops: CDR1 SGHTA, CDR2 FQGTGA. This CDR3 region has 15 residues. CDR3 in DNA: TGTGCCAGCAGCTTAACCCCCGAGACGACTGGGACAGCTTTCTTT. It is translated as CASSLTPETTGTAFF.

J is TRBJ2-2 and V is TRBV9; TRBD2 might be the D (5 bases). Germline V gene lookup returns CDR1 SGDLS and CDR2 YYNGEE. The V and J ends lost 4 bases and 6 bases respectively, with 13 bases between them. CDR3 length equals 14 residues. CDR3 nucleotides: TGTGCCAGCAGCCTCCGGGGTGCGTCCGGGGAGCTGTTTTTT. Translation: CASSLRGASGELFF. Drawing the rest from reference TRBV9 and TRBJ2-2, the complete variable domain is DSGVTQTPKHLITATGQRVTLRCSPRSGDLSVYWYQQSLDQGLQFLIQYYNGEERAKGNILERFSAQQFPDLHSELNLSSLELGDSALYFCASSLRGASGELFFGEGSRLTVL.

The genes are TRBV9 and TRBJ2-1; D possibly corresponds to TRBD1 (5 bases). V was cut by 0 bases and J by 3 bases, with 10 bases left in between. The CDR3 loop spans 15 amino acids. Germline CDR1 is SGDLS and CDR2 is YYNGEE. DNA for the CDR3: TGTGCCAGCAGCGTAGAAGGGGTAGGCTACAATGAGCAGTTCTTC. This codes for CASSVEGVGYNEQFF. The whole variable domain, remainder taken from reference TRBV9 and TRBJ2-1, is DSGVTQTPKHLITATGQRVTLRCSPRSGDLSVYWYQQSLDQGLQFLIQYYNGEERAKGNILERFSAQQFPDLHSELNLSSLELGDSALYFCASSVEGVGYNEQFFGPGTRLTVL.

The V gene is TRBV5-1, the J gene TRBJ2-7; D gene unclear. The germline V gene encodes CDR1 SGHRS and CDR2 YFSETQ. V gave up 0 bases and J gave up 0 bases, with 7 bases separating them. The CDR3 is 14 amino acids. The CDR3: CASSLEVSSYEQYF. In DNA, the CDR3 is TGCGCCAGCAGCTTGGAGGTTAGCTCCTACGAGCAGTACTTC.